This is a list of T cell receptor beta chains from one sample in a study of blood T cell repertoires in COVID-19. Here immunoSEQ multiplex PCR was the method, and the copy in TCRdb shows in-frame clones only, minus some. This sample has about 97,000 clones; around nine tenths occur once, and the top ten carry 15% to 17%. The specimen sequenced was peripheral blood. The receptors stem from a human donor in a cohort sampled during active COVID-19. Both conserved end residues are part of each CDR3. Each record gives: J gene, V gene, CDR3 protein.

TRBJ1-4 TRBV28 CATQGTANEKLFF
TRBJ1-2 TRBV6-5 CASKTSLGPYGYTF
TRBJ2-3 TRBV6-2/TRBV6-3 CASSYSRRSLDTQYF
TRBJ1-5 TRBV11-2 CASSLGFPGQHSNQPQHF
TRBJ2-3 TRBV11-3 CASSPTSSGDTQYF
TRBJ1-2 TRBV25-1 CASSERAGQSDGYTF
TRBJ2-2 TRBV18 CASSPPATAGELFF
TRBJ2-1 TRBV5-4 CASSYPGQGDNEQFF
TRBJ2-1 TRBV5-1 CASSSGLAGSSYNEQFF
TRBJ1-1 TRBV2 CARGVNRAEAFF
TRBJ2-7 TRBV15 CATSRDLGGGPYEQYF
TRBJ1-2 TRBV6-5 CASDRGDRDYGYTF
TRBJ2-7 TRBV28 CASSLSDRGLYEQYF
TRBJ2-3 TRBV18 CASSLTYGTGPSTDTQYF
TRBJ2-7 TRBV5-1 CASSWMTGPPTYEQYF
TRBJ1-1 TRBV3-1/TRBV3-2 CASSQRPDRGNTEAFF
TRBJ1-5 TRBV19 CASSDSPYSNQPQHF
TRBJ2-5 TRBV9 CASSVGQAEGETQYF
TRBJ2-4 TRBV18 CASSPLGRPGDIQYF
TRBJ1-2 TRBV30 CAWSGKPGTGKGGYTF
TRBJ2-7 TRBV19 CASSSKGLNYEQYF
TRBJ2-1 TRBV6-2/TRBV6-3 CASSYDSVTYNEQFF
TRBJ2-3 TRBV9 CASSGREVSDTQYF
TRBJ2-1 TRBV3-1/TRBV3-2 CASSQVLLAANNEQFF
TRBJ1-2 TRBV28 CASSLQARGGYGYTF
TRBJ2-7 TRBV5-6 CASSPPGTPLTYEQYF
TRBJ2-7 TRBV7-3 CASSPHSGSYEQYF
TRBJ1-5 TRBV6-6 CASSYQQGTGQPQHF
TRBJ2-7 TRBV25-1 CASSAQIEQYF
TRBJ2-1 TRBV11-1 CASSHRGGFGGYEQFF
TRBJ1-2 TRBV6-5 CASSYSVTRNYGYTF
TRBJ1-1 TRBV15 CATAGTNTEAFF
TRBJ1-6 TRBV7-9 CASSSGRSPLHF
TRBJ2-5 TRBV3-1/TRBV3-2 CASSQGTGGTQYF
TRBJ2-7 TRBV6-7 CASSYRLRQTPYYEQYF
TRBJ2-1 TRBV4-2 CASSQLHSSGSADEQFF
TRBJ2-7 TRBV28 CASSMGGAGAYEQYF
TRBJ2-7 TRBV6-1 CASSDGQGVEQYF
TRBJ1-2 TRBV18 CASSQTNGNYGYTF
TRBJ2-7 TRBV15 CATSRAYRGEQYF